These 4 T cell receptor beta chains originate from one sample sequenced in a study of PD-1 blockade in classical Hodgkin lymphoma. Sequenced by immunoSEQ multiplex PCR; TCRdb stores in-frame clones only, minus some. The table shows about 31,000 clones, with approximately 83% occurring only once. Exposure to brentuximab vedotin varied, and each patient had relapsed following autologous stem cell transplantation. Investigators isolated CD4+ T cells from thawed PBMCs through magnetic negative selection. The sequenced sample was CD4+ T cells from blood, obtained at baseline. The receptors come from a human donor with classical Hodgkin lymphoma.

The chain has TRBV5-8 and TRBJ2-2; D not certain. Trimming cost V 0 bases and J 7 bases, with 10 bases left between them. The CDR3 runs to 14 residues. CDR1 and CDR2 from the germline V gene are SGHTS and YDEGEE. The CDR3 DNA reads TGTGCCAGCAGCTTGGTATGGGGAAACGGGGAGCTGTTTTTT. As protein: CASSLVWGNGELFF.

This sequence joins TRBV18 and TRBJ2-7; the D gene is possibly TRBD1 (6 bases). The germline V gene encodes CDR1 KGHSH and CDR2 LQKENI. CDR3 length: 14 amino acids. Trimming removed 4 bases from V and 2 bases from J, with 12 bases in between. The CDR3 loop is CASSLGQSTYEQYF. CDR3 in DNA: TGTGCCAGCTCACTAGGACAGAGCACCTACGAGCAGTACTTC.

This clone has a single count. This rearrangement joins TRBV7-2 to TRBJ2-7; D is undetermined. This CDR3 has 14 residues. Germline V gene lookup returns CDR1 SGHTA and CDR2 FQGNSA. V shed 0 bases and J shed 4 bases, with 10 bases lying between them. Here the CDR3 reads CASSLAAPTYEQYF. As DNA, the CDR3 is TGTGCCAGCAGCTTAGCAGCGCCGACGTACGAGCAGTACTTC.

The chain links TRBV19 to TRBJ1-2, with unresolved D. Germline V gene data show CDR1 as LNHDA and CDR2 as SQIVND (reference sequence). This CDR3 comprises 15 residues. V was pared by 4 bases and J by 5 bases, with 17 bases between. This CDR3 is CASSTGPGGVYGYTF. CDR3 nucleotide sequence: TGTGCCAGTAGTACCGGGCCCGGTGGTGTATATGGCTACACCTTC.